This T cell receptor beta chain comes out of a study of shared clonotypes between healthy human individuals. This clone was counted many times. Germline V gene data show CDR1 as SNHLY and CDR2 as FYNNEI. Trimming stripped 6 bases from V and 2 bases from J, with 17 bases between. The CDR3 has 15 amino acids. Unsorted samples, those not sorted, used approximately 90 million PBMCs for genomic DNA. Running of the assay took place at deep level. With ten immunoSEQ deep assay plates, unsorted PBMC DNA underwent sequencing. Profiled with immunoSEQ multiplex PCR; TCRdb holds only in-frame clones, not every one. The table shows some 480,000 clones, with 65% to 80% occurring only once.

Material: PBMCs. The receptor was derived from a woman between 35 and 50 years old in good health. Some clones in this sample may be carry-over from other donors' samples. V and J are TRBV2 and TRBJ2-7, with D tentatively TRBD2 (6 bases). As DNA, the CDR3 is TGTGCCAGCAGACGTACGTCGGGGGTAGCCTACGAGCAGTACTTC. Amino acid sequence: CASRRTSGVAYEQYF.